This T cell receptor (beta chain) was observed in a study of cytomegalovirus exposure and HLA in healthy donors. Study at large: Earlier work reported around 110 million unique TCR beta sequences from roughly 180 million T cells. The early release's HLA-typed donors yielded approximately 81 million unique TCRs. Study-level findings and limits: It is likely that the observed cluster of highly shared sequence variants was a sequencing artifact. Association with HLA alleles at 0.05 false discovery rate was found for 15,000 to 20,000 TCR beta sequences in a later analysis.

The PCR contained 60 Vbeta and 13 Jbeta primers. Sequenced by immunoSEQ multiplex PCR; TCRdb stores in-frame clones only, minus some. This table has about 170,000 clones, approximately 78% appearing once. This clone was observed a handful of times. As yet, its antigen is unknown. The CDR3 runs 16 residues. Germline-derived CDR1 and CDR2 are SGHAT and FQDESV (reference sequence). V gave up 3 bases and J gave up 1 base; unmatched junction bases: 8. This sequence was found in a woman aged 18 to 35 in good health and CMV-seronegative. This chain connects TRBV11-1 to TRBJ1-1; 7 bases are a match to TRBD1. The sequencing sample was made of PBMCs. CDR3 nucleotides: TGTGCCAGCAGCTTTGAGGGACAGCTTACGAACACTGAAGCTTTCTTT. It encodes CASSFEGQLTNTEAFF.